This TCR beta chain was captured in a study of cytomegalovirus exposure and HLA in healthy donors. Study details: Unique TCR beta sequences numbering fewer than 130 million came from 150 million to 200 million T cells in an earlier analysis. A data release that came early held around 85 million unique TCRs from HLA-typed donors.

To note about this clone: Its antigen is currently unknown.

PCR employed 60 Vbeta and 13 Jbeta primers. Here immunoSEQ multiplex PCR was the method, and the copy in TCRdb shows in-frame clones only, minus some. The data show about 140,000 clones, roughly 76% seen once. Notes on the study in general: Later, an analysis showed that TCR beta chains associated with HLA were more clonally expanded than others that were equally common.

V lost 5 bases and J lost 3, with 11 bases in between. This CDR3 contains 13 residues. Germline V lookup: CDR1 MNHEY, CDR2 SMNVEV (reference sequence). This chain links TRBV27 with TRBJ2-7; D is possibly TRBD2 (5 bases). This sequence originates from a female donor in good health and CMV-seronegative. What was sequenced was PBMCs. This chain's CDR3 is CASSNGIYYEQYF. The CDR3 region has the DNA TGTGCCAGCAGTAACGGGATTTACTACGAGCAGTACTTC.